This TCR beta chain appears in the sequencing data of a study of blood T cell repertoires in COVID-19. TCRdb's table, derived via immunoSEQ multiplex PCR, lists solely in-frame clones and lacks some. This table holds 80,000 to 100,000 clones, less than 85% found once. From germline, CDR1 is LGHDT and CDR2 YNNKEL (reference sequence). The CDR3 contains 15 residues. The V segment lost 4 bases and the J segment 4 bases; nucleotides outside the gene matches: 7. This clone was counted a single time. Sequenced sample: peripheral blood. This receptor was identified in a man over 45 who had recovered from COVID-19. This sequence joins TRBV3-1 (or the pseudogene TRBV3-2) and TRBJ1-1; 9 positions match TRBD1. CDR3 loop: CASSPGTGFVTEAFF. The CDR3 region has the DNA TGTGCCAGCAGCCCCGGGACAGGGTTTGTCACTGAAGCTTTCTTT.